This TCR beta chain originates from a study of cytomegalovirus exposure and HLA in healthy donors. Whole-study findings and limits: Some TCR beta chains (roughly 160 of them) were listed as cytomegalovirus-associated. Sequences of the TCR beta chain were said to predict the HLA-A and HLA-B alleles of most subjects accurately.

Sampled while nominally healthy, donors likely had unrecorded immune exposures. Turning to this clone: Its antigen is still unknown.

The PCR made use of 60 Vbeta and 13 Jbeta primers. Clones were read by immunoSEQ multiplex PCR, and TCRdb kept only the in-frame ones, dropping some. The sample records about 160,000 clones, about three quarters being singletons. Germline-derived CDR1 and CDR2 are SGHVS and FQNEAQ. The CDR3 is 17 amino acids. J was trimmed by 3 bases and V by 3 bases; bases with no gene match: 12. This chain joins TRBV7-8 and TRBJ2-5; 8 positions agree with TRBD2. The sample comprised PBMCs. The source of this sequence is a woman aged 40 to 50 in good health and CMV-seropositive. As DNA, the CDR3 is TGTGCCAGCAGCTTCCAACTAGCGGTCCCTGGAAAAGAGACCCAGTACTTC. This translates into CASSFQLAVPGKETQYF.